The next 31 T cell receptor beta chains were all read from a single sample in a study of shared clonotypes between healthy human individuals. Assay used: immunoSEQ multiplex PCR; TCRdb lists only in-frame clones, some missing. The sample lists about 1.1 million clones, about 84% occurring once. Sequencing used memory CD4+ T cells from PBMCs. Stated subset: CD45RA-negative fraction. The receptors stem from a man younger than 30 in good health. Some clones in this sample may be carry-over from other donors' samples.

The V gene is TRBV28, the J gene TRBJ1-1, with a weak D call TRBD1 (5 bases). Trimming took off 6 bases at V and 1 base at J, with 9 bases between the two ends. The CDR3 is 13 amino acids. Per germline, CDR1 MDHEN and CDR2 SYDVKM. The CDR3 nucleotides read TGTGCCAGCAGAGGAACAGGGAACACTGAAGCTTTCTTT. Residues: CASRGTGNTEAFF.

The V and J genes are TRBV7-3 and TRBJ2-1; tentative D call: TRBD1 (6 bases). The germline V and J ends were trimmed by 5 bases and 6 bases, with 14 bases remaining between them. The CDR3 is made up of 14 amino acids. CDR1 is SGHTA and CDR2 is FQGTGA in the germline V gene. CDR3 sequence: CASSASPQGNEQFF. CDR3 bases: TGTGCCAGCAGCGCGTCTCCACAGGGCAATGAGCAGTTCTTC.

The chain combines TRBV2 with TRBJ2-7, with D unresolved. Germline V gene data show CDR1 as SNHLY and CDR2 as FYNNEI. The CDR3 length is 14 residues. Trimming took off 6 bases at V and 5 bases at J, with 17 bases between the two ends. The CDR3 region is CASSEIPMAHEQYF. The DNA of the CDR3 is TGTGCCAGCAGCGAAATCCCTATGGCCCACGAGCAGTACTTC.

The CDR3 region has the DNA TGTGCCAGCTCACCTGTCAGGGTGACTGAAGCTTTCTTT. Amino acid sequence: CASSPVRVTEAFF. This sequence joins TRBV18 and TRBJ1-1; D may be TRBD1 (5 bases). The CDR3 is 13 residues long. The V gene's germline CDR1 is KGHSH and CDR2 LQKENI. The V and J ends lost 3 bases and 5 bases respectively, with 10 bases between them.

V and J are TRBV5-1 and TRBJ2-5; a possible D gene is TRBD1 (6 bases). Between the trimmed V and J ends, which lost 0 bases and 5 bases, there was a span of 14 bases. Germline assignment: CDR1 SGHRS and CDR2 YFSETQ. The CDR3 extends over 15 amino acids. CDR3 DNA sequence: TGCGCCAGCAGCTTGGTGCCAGGGGCGGTGGAGACCCAGTACTTC. It translates to CASSLVPGAVETQYF.

The V call is TRBV7-2, the J call TRBJ1-2, with D unclear. Trimming stripped 5 bases from V and 4 bases from J, with 11 bases between. The CDR3 runs 13 residues. The germline gives CDR1 SGHTA, CDR2 FQGNSA. The chain's CDR3 is CASSQHNSYGYTF. The CDR3, as DNA: TGTGCCAGCAGCCAACATAATTCCTATGGCTACACCTTC.

V gene TRBV5-1 combines with J gene TRBJ2-2; tentative D call: TRBD2 (5 bases). Trimming removed 4 bases from V and 1 base from J, with 11 bases in between. CDR1 and CDR2 (germline): SGHRS, YFSETQ. This CDR3 has 15 residues. For the CDR3, the DNA is TGCGCCAGCAGCGCAGACTATATGAACACCGGGGAGCTGTTTTTT. It translates to CASSADYMNTGELFF.

The chain employs TRBV11-2 and TRBJ2-2, with TRBD2 as a possible D gene (6 bases). Per the germline V gene, CDR1 is SGHAT and CDR2 is FQNNGV. Trimming stripped 5 bases from V and 4 bases from J, with 14 bases between. CDR3 length: 15 residues. This CDR3 reads CASSPGTWSTGELFF. The CDR3 bases are TGTGCCAGCAGCCCCGGGACTTGGAGCACCGGGGAGCTGTTTTTT.

The rearrangement links TRBV28 to TRBJ1-5, with 8 bases aligning to TRBD1. The J segment lost 3 bases and the V segment lost 6 bases, leaving 7 bases of the junction unmatched. Germline values: CDR1 MDHEN, CDR2 SYDVKM. The CDR3 has 15 amino acids. The CDR3 bases are TGTGCCAGCAGGTCCGGGACAGGCCTCAATCAGCCCCAGCATTTT. It codes for CASRSGTGLNQPQHF. Full variable domain (outside the CDR3, taken from reference TRBV28 and TRBJ1-5): DVKVTQSSRYLVKRTGEKVFLECVQDMDHENMFWYRQDPGLGLRLIYFSYDVKMKEKGDIPEGYSVSREKKERFSLILESASTNQTSMYLCASRSGTGLNQPQHFGDGTRLSIL.

The chain has TRBV27 and TRBJ1-2, with D tentatively TRBD1 (5 bases). V lost 0 bases to trimming and J lost 0 bases, with 11 bases between them. The CDR3 extends over 16 amino acids. Germline V gene data show CDR1 as MNHEY and CDR2 as SMNVEV (reference sequence). The DNA of the CDR3 is TGTGCCAGCAGTTTATCCGCGGCAGGGTCTAACTATGGCTACACCTTC. Protein sequence: CASSLSAAGSNYGYTF.

In this sample, this clone turned up once. The chain carries TRBV10-3 and TRBJ2-1; perhaps TRBD1 as D (5 bases). CDR3 size: 16 residues. Trimming removed 0 bases from V and 6 bases from J, with 15 bases in between. Germline CDR1 ENHRY, CDR2 SYGVKD. The CDR3 DNA is TGTGCCATCAGTGAGTCGAATGGGGCTGGTCCCAATGAGCAGTTCTTC. Its translation is CAISESNGAGPNEQFF.

Regarding this clone: Other nucleotide sequences in the sample specify the same CDR3. This chain uses TRBV15 with TRBJ1-2; D remains unclear. Between the trimmed V and J ends, which lost 0 bases and 2 bases, there was a span of 10 bases. Per the germline V gene, CDR1 is LNHNV and CDR2 is YYDKDF (reference sequence). This CDR3 region has 15 residues. The chain's CDR3 is CATSRDRAGNYGYTF. DNA of the CDR3: TGTGCCACCAGCAGAGATAGGGCGGGAAACTATGGCTACACCTTC.

The chain carries TRBV29-1 and TRBJ1-4, with D unresolved. Germline-derived CDR1 and CDR2 are SQVTM and ANQGSEA. Trimming removed 7 bases from V and 3 bases from J, with 12 bases in between. This CDR3 is 13 amino acids long. The CDR3 loop reads CSATPAANEKLFF. The CDR3 DNA reads TGCAGCGCTACACCGGCGGCTAATGAAAAACTGTTTTTT.

This clone appeared a single time. V usage is TRBV30 and J usage is TRBJ2-7; 7 positions agree with TRBD1. Germline CDR1 GTSNPN, CDR2 SVGIG (reference sequence). The CDR3 is made up of 14 amino acids. The junction had 8 bases not matched to a gene; V was cut back by 0 bases and J by 6 bases. DNA of the CDR3: TGTGCCTGGAGTGTATCCGACAGGGAAAGCGAGCAGTACTTC. The encoded protein is CAWSVSDRESEQYF.

The genes are TRBV30 and TRBJ2-3; D possibly corresponds to TRBD1 (6 bases). Per germline, CDR1 GTSNPN and CDR2 SVGIG (reference sequence). The CDR3 is made up of 14 amino acids. The germline V and J ends were trimmed by 5 bases and 4 bases, with 16 bases remaining between them. The CDR3 sequence is CAWGGHNMADTQYF. Written as DNA, the CDR3 is TGTGCCTGGGGGGGACATAATATGGCAGATACGCAGTATTTT.

The chain has TRBV28 and TRBJ2-2; TRBD1 or TRBD2 may be the D gene (5 bases each). This CDR3 comprises 15 residues. CDR1 is MDHEN, CDR2 SYDVKM, per germline. Trimming removed 3 bases from V and 5 bases from J, with 13 bases in between. CDR3 in amino acids: CASSFTGARTGELFF. In nucleotides, the CDR3 is TGTGCCAGCAGTTTCACCGGGGCAAGGACCGGGGAGCTGTTTTTT.

The chain recombines TRBV7-3 with TRBJ2-1; the D is unclear. Germline lookup yields CDR1 SGHTA and CDR2 FQGTGA. The ends were cut back, 5 bases at V and 6 bases at J, with 8 bases in the middle. This CDR3 is 12 amino acids long. The CDR3, as DNA: TGTGCCAGCAGCCTAGACCTCAATGAGCAGTTCTTC. This translates into CASSLDLNEQFF. The whole variable domain, remainder taken from reference TRBV7-3 and TRBJ2-1, is GAGVSQTPSNKVTEKGKYVELRCDPISGHTALYWYRQSLGQGPEFLIYFQGTGAADDSGLPNDRFFAVRPEGSVSTLKIQRTERGDSAVYLCASSLDLNEQFFGPGTRLTVL.

This clone appeared a single time. The chain employs TRBV28 and TRBJ1-2, with D unresolved. Trimming stripped 9 bases from V and 4 bases from J, with 12 bases between. The CDR3 runs 12 residues. The germline V gene encodes CDR1 MDHEN and CDR2 SYDVKM. Here the CDR3 reads CASLNGFYGYTF. The DNA of the CDR3 is TGTGCCAGTTTGAACGGGTTCTATGGCTACACCTTC.

This sequence joins TRBV5-1 and TRBJ2-6; the match to TRBD1 covers 11 bases. This CDR3 is built from 18 residues. CDR1 and CDR2 (germline): SGHRS, YFSETQ. The junction had 4 bases not matched to a gene; V was cut back by 1 base and J by 1 base. The CDR3 reads CASSLTDRGRSGANVLTF. The CDR3 coding sequence is TGCGCCAGCAGCTTGACGGACAGGGGGCGGTCTGGGGCCAACGTCCTGACTTTC.

This clone was picked up a small number of times. This chain uses TRBV18 with TRBJ2-1; tentatively, D is TRBD2 (5 bases). This CDR3 comprises 16 residues. V lost 2 bases to trimming and J lost 6 bases, with 17 bases between them. CDR1 is KGHSH, CDR2 LQKENI, per germline. The CDR3 sequence: CASSPGGLVSFNEQFF. The DNA for the CDR3 is TGTGCCAGCTCACCAGGCGGGCTAGTCTCTTTCAATGAGCAGTTCTTC.

Details on this clone: This likely reflects a read error, since a far larger clone is one base away. The chain carries TRBV7-2 and TRBJ1-2; D remains ambiguous. The germline V gene has CDR1 SGHTA and CDR2 FQGNSA. The CDR3 extends over 13 amino acids. The CDR3 DNA is TGTGACAGCAGCTCCTCTCGAAGCTATGGCTACACCTTC. Encoded protein: CDSSSSRSYGYTF.

Note on this clone: In the same sample, other DNA sequences code for this CDR3. This rearrangement joins TRBV5-4 to TRBJ2-7; 9 nucleotides agree with TRBD2. The CDR3 is 15 residues long. CDR1 and CDR2 from the germline V gene are SGHNT and YYREEE (reference sequence). Trimming at V came to 3 bases and at J to 1 base, leaving 5 bases not matched to a gene. The CDR3 nucleotides are TGTGCCAGCAGCTCGGGACTAGCAGGATCCTACGAGCAGTACTTC. Translated, it gives CASSSGLAGSYEQYF.

The CDR3 DNA reads as TGTGCCAGTGGGACAGGGAATTCACCCCTCCACTTT. It yields the protein CASGTGNSPLHF. The chain carries TRBV27 and TRBJ1-6, with TRBD1 identical over 9 bases. V lost 9 bases, J lost 7 bases, and 1 base stayed unmatched. Germline CDR1 and CDR2: MNHEY and SMNVEV (reference sequence). The CDR3 is 12 amino acids.

Regarding this clone: This may be a read error, as it is one base from a much larger clone. The CDR3 region has the DNA TGTGCCAGCAGCCGGGGACAGGGTGGGGAGACCCAGTACTTC. Translating it yields CASSRGQGGETQYF. This sequence joins TRBV7-8 and TRBJ2-5, with 9 bases that match TRBD1. This CDR3 has 14 amino acids. Losses at the gene ends were 5 bases for V and 5 bases for J; bases not matched to a gene: 6. Germline V gene data show CDR1 as SGHVS and CDR2 as FQNEAQ.

The chain has TRBV9 and TRBJ2-5, with a possible D match to TRBD1 (6 bases). V dropped 0 bases and J dropped 5 bases, with 14 bases sitting between them. This CDR3 comprises 15 residues. Germline-derived CDR1 and CDR2 are SGDLS and YYNGEE. CDR3 residues: CASSVATGGGETQYF. In nucleotides, the CDR3 is TGTGCCAGCAGCGTAGCTACTGGGGGCGGGGAGACCCAGTACTTC.

For this clone: This may be a read error, as it is one base from a much larger clone. The chain couples TRBV4-2 to TRBJ1-2; TRBD1 might be the D (5 bases). CDR1 is LGHNA and CDR2 is YNFKEQ in the germline V gene. CDR3 size: 14 residues. The CDR3 protein is CAISSGQRGYGYTF. As DNA, the CDR3 is TGTGCCATCAGCTCGGGGCAGCGAGGCTATGGCTACACCTTC.

The chain links TRBV30 to TRBJ1-1; 7 nucleotides match TRBD1. The CDR3 is made up of 14 amino acids. V was pared by 4 bases and J by 0 bases, with 5 bases of the junction left unmatched. CDR1 and CDR2 (germline): GTSNPN, SVGIG (reference sequence). As DNA, the CDR3 is TGTGCCTGGACCCAACAGGGGTTGAACACTGAAGCTTTCTTT. It encodes CAWTQQGLNTEAFF.

This clone showed up just a few times. The rearrangement uses TRBV5-4 and TRBJ1-1; D call uncertain. Trimming left V 2 bases short and J 6 bases short, with 14 bases between. Germline CDR1 and CDR2: SGHNT and YYREEE (reference sequence). The CDR3 loop spans 14 amino acids. CDR3: CASSLGGRKAEAFF. Here the CDR3 DNA reads TGTGCCAGCAGCTTAGGAGGACGAAAAGCTGAAGCTTTCTTT.

The chain carries TRBV19 and TRBJ2-5, with D possibly matching TRBD2 (6 bases). The V end lost 4 bases, the J end lost 5 bases, and 20 bases lay between the germline ends. The CDR3 contains 16 residues. Germline-derived CDR1 and CDR2 are LNHDA and SQIVND (reference sequence). CDR3 residues: CASSTIWTEGRETQYF. The DNA of the CDR3 is TGTGCCAGTAGTACGATCTGGACGGAGGGACGGGAGACCCAGTACTTC.

The sample holds one count of this clone. CDR3 nucleotides: TGTGCCAGCAGTTCTACCGGGACGGCGGATAATGAGCAGTTCTTC. Its translation is CASSSTGTADNEQFF. The V call is TRBV28, the J call TRBJ2-1; D may be TRBD1 or TRBD2 (5 bases each). The CDR3 covers 15 residues. The ends were cut back, 4 bases at V and 7 bases at J, with 17 bases in the middle. Germline V gene sequence: CDR1 MDHEN, CDR2 SYDVKM.

In regard to this clone: The same CDR3 also results from other DNA sequences found in this sample. The genes are TRBV7-3 and TRBJ2-2; D may be TRBD2 (6 bases). Germline-derived CDR1 and CDR2 are SGHTA and FQGTGA. Trimming stripped 8 bases from V and 3 bases from J, with 13 bases between. The CDR3 sequence is 14 residues long. The CDR3 spells CASSLGGDTGELFF. The CDR3 DNA reads TGTGCCAGCTCCCTCGGAGGGGACACCGGGGAGCTGTTTTTT.